This TCR beta chain was sequenced during a study of cytomegalovirus exposure and HLA in healthy donors. Study-wide results and caveats: A list of roughly 180 TCR beta chains associated with cytomegalovirus was given.

Primers for the PCR totalled 60 Vbeta and 13 Jbeta. The assay was immunoSEQ multiplex PCR, and TCRdb's table has in-frame clones only and misses some. Among 150,000 to 200,000 clones listed, 75% were seen once. Germline CDR1 SGHRS, CDR2 YFSETQ. V gave up 0 bases and J gave up 3 bases, with 12 bases separating them. This CDR3 is built from 15 residues. This clone has just one count. Its antigen is not identified. This sequence originates from a woman between 45 and 65 years old in good health and CMV-seropositive. The specimen was PBMCs. The V gene is TRBV5-1, the J gene TRBJ1-1; D gene uncertain. In nucleotides, the CDR3 is TGCGCCAGCAGCTTGGATGCGGATTTATACACTGAAGCTTTCTTT. It is translated as CASSLDADLYTEAFF.